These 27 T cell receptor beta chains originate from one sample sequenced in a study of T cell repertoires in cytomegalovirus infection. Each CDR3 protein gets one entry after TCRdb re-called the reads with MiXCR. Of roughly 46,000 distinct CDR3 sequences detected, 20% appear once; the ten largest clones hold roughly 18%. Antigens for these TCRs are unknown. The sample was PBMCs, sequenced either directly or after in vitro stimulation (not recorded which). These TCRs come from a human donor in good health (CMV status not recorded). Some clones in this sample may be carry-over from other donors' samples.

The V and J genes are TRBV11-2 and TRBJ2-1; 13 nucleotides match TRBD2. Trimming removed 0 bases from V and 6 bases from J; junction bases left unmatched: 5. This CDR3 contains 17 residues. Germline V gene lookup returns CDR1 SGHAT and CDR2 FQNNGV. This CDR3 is CASSLDRTSGSFNEQFF. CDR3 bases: TGTGCCAGCAGCTTAGACCGGACTAGCGGGAGTTTCAATGAGCAGTTCTTC. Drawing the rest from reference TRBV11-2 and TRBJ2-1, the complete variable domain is EAGVAQSPRYKIIEKRQSVAFWCNPISGHATLYWYQQILGQGPKLLIQFQNNGVVDDSQLPKDRFSAERLKGVDSTLKIQPAKLEDSAVYLCASSLDRTSGSFNEQFFGPGTRLTVL.

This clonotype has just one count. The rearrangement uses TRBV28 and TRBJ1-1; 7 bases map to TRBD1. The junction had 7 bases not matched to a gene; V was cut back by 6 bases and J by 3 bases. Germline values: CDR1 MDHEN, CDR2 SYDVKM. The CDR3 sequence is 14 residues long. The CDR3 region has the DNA TGTGCCAGCAGGACTGACAGGGCGGACACTGAAGCTTTCTTT. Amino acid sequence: CASRTDRADTEAFF.

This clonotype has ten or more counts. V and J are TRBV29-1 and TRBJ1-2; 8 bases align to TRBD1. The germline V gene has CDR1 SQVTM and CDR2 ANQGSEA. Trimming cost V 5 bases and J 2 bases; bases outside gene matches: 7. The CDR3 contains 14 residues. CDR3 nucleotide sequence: TGCAGCGTTCACAACTACAGGGGGAACTATGGCTACACCTTC. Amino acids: CSVHNYRGNYGYTF.

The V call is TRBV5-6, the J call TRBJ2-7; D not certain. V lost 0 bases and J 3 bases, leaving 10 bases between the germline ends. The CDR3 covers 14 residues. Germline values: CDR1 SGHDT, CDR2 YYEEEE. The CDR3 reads CASSLGIPRYEQYF. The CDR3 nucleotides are TGTGCCAGCAGCTTGGGGATCCCACGCTACGAGCAGTACTTC. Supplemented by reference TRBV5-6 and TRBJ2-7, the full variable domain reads DAGVTQSPTHLIKTRGQQVTLRCSPKSGHDTVSWYQQALGQGPQFIFQYYEEEERQRGNFPDRFSGHQFPNYSSELNVNALLLGDSALYLCASSLGIPRYEQYFGPGTRLTVT.

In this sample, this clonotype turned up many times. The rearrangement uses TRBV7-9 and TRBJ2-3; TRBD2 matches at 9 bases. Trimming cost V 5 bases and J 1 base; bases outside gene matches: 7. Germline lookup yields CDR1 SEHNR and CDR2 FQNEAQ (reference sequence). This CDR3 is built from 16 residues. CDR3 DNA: TGTGCCAGCAGCGGCGGGGGGGCCCGCGGCACAGATACGCAGTATTTT. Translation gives CASSGGGARGTDTQYF.

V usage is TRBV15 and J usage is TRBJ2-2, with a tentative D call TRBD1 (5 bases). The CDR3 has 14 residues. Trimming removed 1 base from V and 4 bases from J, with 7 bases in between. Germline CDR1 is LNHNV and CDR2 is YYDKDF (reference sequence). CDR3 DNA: TGTGCCACCAGCAGAGCAGGGATCACCGGGGAGCTGTTTTTT. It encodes CATSRAGITGELFF. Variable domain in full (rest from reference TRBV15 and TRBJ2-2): DAMVIQNPRYQVTQFGKPVTLSCSQTLNHNVMYWYQQKSSQAPKLLFHYYDKDFNNEADTPDNFQSRRPNTSFCFLDIRSPGLGDTAMYLCATSRAGITGELFFGEGSRLTVL.

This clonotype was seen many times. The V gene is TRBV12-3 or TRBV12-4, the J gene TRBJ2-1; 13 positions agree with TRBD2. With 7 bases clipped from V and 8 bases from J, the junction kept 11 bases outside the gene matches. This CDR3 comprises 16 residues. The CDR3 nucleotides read TGTGCCAGCACCCTCGGACTAGCGGGAGAGGGCTATGAGCAGTTCTTC. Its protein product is CASTLGLAGEGYEQFF.

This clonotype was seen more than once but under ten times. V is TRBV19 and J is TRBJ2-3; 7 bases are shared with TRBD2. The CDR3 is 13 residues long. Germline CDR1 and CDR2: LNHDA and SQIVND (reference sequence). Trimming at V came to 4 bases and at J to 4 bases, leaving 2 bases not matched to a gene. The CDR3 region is CASSTGGSDTQYF. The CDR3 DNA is TGTGCCAGTAGTACGGGAGGTTCAGATACGCAGTATTTT.

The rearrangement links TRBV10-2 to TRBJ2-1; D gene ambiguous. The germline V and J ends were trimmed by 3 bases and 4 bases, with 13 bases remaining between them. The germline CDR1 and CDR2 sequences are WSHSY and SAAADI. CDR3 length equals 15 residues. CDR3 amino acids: CASSEPIGPYNEQFF. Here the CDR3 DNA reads TGCGCCAGCAGTGAACCGATCGGCCCTTACAATGAGCAGTTCTTC.

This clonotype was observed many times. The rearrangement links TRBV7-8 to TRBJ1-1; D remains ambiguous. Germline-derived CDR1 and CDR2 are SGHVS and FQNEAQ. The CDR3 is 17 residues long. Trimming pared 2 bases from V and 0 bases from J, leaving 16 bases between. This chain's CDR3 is CASSLSRIGQVNTEAFF. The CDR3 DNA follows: TGTGCCAGCAGCTTAAGTCGGATTGGGCAGGTGAACACTGAAGCTTTCTTT. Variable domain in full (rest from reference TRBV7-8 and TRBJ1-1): GAGVSQSPRYKVAKRGQDVALRCDPISGHVSLFWYQQALGQGPEFLTYFQNEAQLDKSGLPSDRFFAERPEGSVSTLKIQRTQQEDSAVYLCASSLSRIGQVNTEAFFGQGTRLTVV.

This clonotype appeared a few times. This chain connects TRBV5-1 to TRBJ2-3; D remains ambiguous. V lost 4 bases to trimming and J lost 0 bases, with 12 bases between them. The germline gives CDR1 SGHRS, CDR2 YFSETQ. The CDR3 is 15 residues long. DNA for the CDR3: TGCGCCAGCAGCGCGATAGCCGGAAGCACAGATACGCAGTATTTT. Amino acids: CASSAIAGSTDTQYF.

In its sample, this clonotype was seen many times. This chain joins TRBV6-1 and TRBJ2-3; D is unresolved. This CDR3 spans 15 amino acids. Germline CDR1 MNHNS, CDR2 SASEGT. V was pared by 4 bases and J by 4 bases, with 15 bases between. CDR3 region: CASSARSFGSDTQYF. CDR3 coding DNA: TGTGCCAGCAGTGCGAGAAGCTTTGGATCAGATACGCAGTATTTT.

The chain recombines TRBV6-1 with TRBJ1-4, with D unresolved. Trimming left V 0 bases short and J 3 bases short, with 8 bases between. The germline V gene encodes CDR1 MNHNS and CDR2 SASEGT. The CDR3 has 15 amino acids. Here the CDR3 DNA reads TGTGCCAGCAGTGAAGCGCGAGTGGCTAATGAAAAACTGTTTTTT. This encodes CASSEARVANEKLFF.

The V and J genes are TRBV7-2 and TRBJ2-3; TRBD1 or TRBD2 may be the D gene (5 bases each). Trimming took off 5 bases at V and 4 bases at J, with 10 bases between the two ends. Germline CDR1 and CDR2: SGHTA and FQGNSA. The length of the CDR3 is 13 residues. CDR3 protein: CASSRDASDTQYF. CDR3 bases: TGTGCCAGCAGCCGGGACGCCTCAGATACGCAGTATTTT.

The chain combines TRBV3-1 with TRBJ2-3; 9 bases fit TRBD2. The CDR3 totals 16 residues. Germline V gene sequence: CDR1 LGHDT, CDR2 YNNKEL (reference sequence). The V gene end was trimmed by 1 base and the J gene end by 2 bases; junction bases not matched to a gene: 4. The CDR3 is CASSQGAGGPTDTQYF. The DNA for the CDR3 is TGTGCCAGCAGCCAAGGCGCGGGAGGGCCCACAGATACGCAGTATTTT.

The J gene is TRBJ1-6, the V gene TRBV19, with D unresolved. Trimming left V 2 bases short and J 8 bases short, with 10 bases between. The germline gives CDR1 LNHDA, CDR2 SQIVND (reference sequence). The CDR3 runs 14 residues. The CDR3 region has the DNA TGTGCCAGTAGTATAAATTACGATGATTCACCCCTCCACTTT. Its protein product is CASSINYDDSPLHF.

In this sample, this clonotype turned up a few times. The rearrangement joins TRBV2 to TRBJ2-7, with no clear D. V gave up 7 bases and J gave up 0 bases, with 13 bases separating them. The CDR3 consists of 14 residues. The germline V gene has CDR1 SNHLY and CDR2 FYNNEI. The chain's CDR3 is CASMALVTSYEQYF. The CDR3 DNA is TGTGCCAGCATGGCCCTTGTCACCTCCTACGAGCAGTACTTC.

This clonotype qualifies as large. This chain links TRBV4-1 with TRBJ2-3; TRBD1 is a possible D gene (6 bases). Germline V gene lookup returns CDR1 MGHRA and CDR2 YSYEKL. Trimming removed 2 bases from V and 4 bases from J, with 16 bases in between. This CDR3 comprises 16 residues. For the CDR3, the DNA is TGCGCCAGCAGCCAATTCACAGGGACGGGGTCAGATACGCAGTATTTT. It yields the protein CASSQFTGTGSDTQYF.

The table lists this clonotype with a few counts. CDR3 nucleotides: TGCGCCAGCAGCCAAGTGGGATCCACAGATACGCAGTATTTT. This translates into CASSQVGSTDTQYF. This chain links TRBV4-3 with TRBJ2-3; D uncertain. Per the germline V gene, CDR1 is LGHNA and CDR2 is YSLEER. This CDR3 spans 14 amino acids. V was cut by 1 base and J by 2 bases, with 7 bases left in between.

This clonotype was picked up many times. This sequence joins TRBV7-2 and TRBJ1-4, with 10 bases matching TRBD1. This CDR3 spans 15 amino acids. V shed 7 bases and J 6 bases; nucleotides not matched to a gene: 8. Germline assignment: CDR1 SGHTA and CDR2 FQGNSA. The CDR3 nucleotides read TGTGCCAGCACCAAATCCGGGACAGGGGATGAAAAACTGTTTTTT. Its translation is CASTKSGTGDEKLFF.

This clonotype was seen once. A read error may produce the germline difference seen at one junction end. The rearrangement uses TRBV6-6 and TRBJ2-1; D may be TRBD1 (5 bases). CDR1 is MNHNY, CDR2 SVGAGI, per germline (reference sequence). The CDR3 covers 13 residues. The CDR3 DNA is TGTCCCAGCAGTTCGCAGGGATACAATGAGCAGTTCTTC. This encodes CPSSSQGYNEQFF.

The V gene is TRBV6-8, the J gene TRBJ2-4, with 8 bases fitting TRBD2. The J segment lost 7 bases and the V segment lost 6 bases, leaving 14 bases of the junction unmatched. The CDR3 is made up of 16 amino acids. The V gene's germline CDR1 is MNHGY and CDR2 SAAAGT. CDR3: CASSSREAGGKNIQYF. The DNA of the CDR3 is TGTGCCAGCAGCTCCCGGGAGGCGGGGGGCAAGAACATTCAGTACTTC.

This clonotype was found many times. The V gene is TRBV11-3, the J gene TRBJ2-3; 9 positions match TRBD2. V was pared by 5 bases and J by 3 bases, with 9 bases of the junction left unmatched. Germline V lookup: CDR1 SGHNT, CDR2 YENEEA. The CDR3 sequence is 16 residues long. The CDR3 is CASSRGGLAGTDTQYF. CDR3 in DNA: TGTGCCAGCAGCAGAGGGGGCCTAGCGGGAACAGATACGCAGTATTTT.

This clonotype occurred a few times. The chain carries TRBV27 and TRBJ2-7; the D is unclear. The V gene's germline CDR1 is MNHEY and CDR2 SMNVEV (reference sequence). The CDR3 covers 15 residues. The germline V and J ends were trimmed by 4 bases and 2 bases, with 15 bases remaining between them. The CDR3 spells CASSCGGQETYEQYF. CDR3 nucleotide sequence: TGTGCCAGCAGTTGCGGCGGCCAGGAGACCTACGAGCAGTACTTC.

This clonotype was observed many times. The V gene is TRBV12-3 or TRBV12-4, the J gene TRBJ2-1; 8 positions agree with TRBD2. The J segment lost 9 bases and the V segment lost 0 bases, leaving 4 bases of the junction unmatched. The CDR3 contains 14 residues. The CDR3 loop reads CASSLASGISEQFF. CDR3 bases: TGTGCCAGCAGTTTAGCTAGCGGGATTTCTGAGCAGTTCTTC.

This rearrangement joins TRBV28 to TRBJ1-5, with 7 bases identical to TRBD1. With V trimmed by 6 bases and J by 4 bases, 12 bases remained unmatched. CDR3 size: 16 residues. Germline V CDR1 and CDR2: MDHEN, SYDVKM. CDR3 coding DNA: TGTGCCAGCAGCCTCGTCGACAGGGCTAGTAATCAGCCCCAGCATTTT. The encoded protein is CASSLVDRASNQPQHF.

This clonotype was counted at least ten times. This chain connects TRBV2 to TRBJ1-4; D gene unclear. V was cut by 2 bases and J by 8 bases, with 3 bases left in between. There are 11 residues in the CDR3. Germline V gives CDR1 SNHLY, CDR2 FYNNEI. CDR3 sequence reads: CASSEMEKLFF. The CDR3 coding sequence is TGTGCCAGCAGTGAAATGGAAAAACTGTTTTTT.